This T cell receptor beta chain comes out of a study of blood T cell repertoires in COVID-19 (dated by TCRdb to the early 2020s). Concerning the study at large: Samples from collaborators originated in the United States, Italy and Spain and spanned both the acute and convalescent phases of COVID-19. Where available, HLA class I and class II types were taken from metadata supplied by the sample provider and were not determined by assay-based typing. The prospective study material was composed of cDNA or gDNA derived from T cells, B-cell-depleted T cells, or PBMCs. Nearly every sample came with metadata listing a de-identified subject ID, COVID-19 status, age in years and sex. Deeply sampled blood TCRbeta repertoires from subjects exposed to, actively infected with, or recovered from COVID-19 were included in the dataset. The samples were drawn from two sources: the first 160 participants of the ongoing ImmuneRACE study, and over 1,000 subjects contributed by 6 global collaborators. A freely available public database, intended as a resource for researchers studying the immune response to SARS-CoV-2, is where the repertoires were released.

In the case of this clone: No antigen is known for it. The input lacks base qualities; no much larger clone sits a single base away.

Each collaborating institution followed its own protocols to collect whole blood in K2EDTA tubes. For TCRbeta analysis, collaborators shipped samples in one of three forms: frozen whole blood, isolated PBMCs, or DNA extracted from either of those sample types. TCRbeta CDR3 regions were amplified from genomic DNA by means of the immunoSEQ Assay, a bias-controlled multiplex PCR. The study's processing was this. The number of nucleated cells in each sample was estimated from the amplification of reference gene primers within the assay. To quantify the absolute abundance of each unique TCRbeta CDR3 rearrangement, sequence reads were collapsed and filtered. Productive Simpson clonality was computed per sample as the square root of Simpson's diversity index over productive rearrangements. The table comes from immuneACCESS by way of TCRdb, which keeps in-frame sequences with V and J called. Part of the clones is missing from these tables; in studies checked, under half for an unresolved V gene and the rest for unknown reasons. V, J and clone size derive from that table, while D and trimming were established from the DNA sequence. The sample table contains about 36,000 clones; only one count was recorded for around four fifths of them. Of the sample, approximately 15% falls within the top ten clones.

What the research found in general, with its limitations: The quantity of clinical and demographic metadata differed by source and by participant and was supplied without curation.

The receptor's source is a human donor in a cohort sampled during active COVID-19. The sequencing sample was made of peripheral blood.

In nucleotide form, the sequence is TGCGCCAGCAGCCAAGAGAGAACAGGGCGCACCGGATGGGAGCTGTTTTTT. It is translated as CASSQERTGRTGWELFF. The receptor chain draws on TRBV4-1 and TRBJ2-2; perhaps TRBD1 is the D gene, with 6 bases matching. The trim is 0 bases for V and 9 bases for J, with a gap of 20 bases between the germline ends. There are 17 amino acids in the CDR3, from cysteine to phenylalanine inclusive. Only the CDR3 part of the read is kept: 51 bases, read in frame from the first base. CDR1 and CDR2 (MGHRA, YSYEKL) derive from the germline V gene.